A selection of T cell receptor beta chains follows, all from one sample in a study of cytomegalovirus exposure and HLA in healthy donors. This table comes from immunoSEQ multiplex PCR, and its TCRdb copy is limited to in-frame clones, with some not included. The sample holds approximately 170,000 clones, about 80% seen once. Sequenced: PBMCs. All receptors come from a woman between 40 and 55 years old in good health and CMV-seronegative. CDR3s include the opening cysteine and the closing phenylalanine or tryptophan. A D gene is named only where the DNA matches it firmly. A row's size may be missing; if present it is once, few, many or a size class.

V	D	size	J	CDR3	DNA
TRBV23-1	NA	NA	TRBJ1-5	CAGGEGNQPQHF	TGCGCCGGTGGGGAGGGCAATCAGCCCCAGCATTTT
TRBV6-1	TRBD2	once	TRBJ2-3	CASSDKWWTSGRRNTQYF	TGTGCCAGCAGTGATAAATGGTGGACTAGCGGGAGGAGGAATACGCAGTATTTT
TRBV29-1	NA	NA	TRBJ2-1	CSLLDRDSGGGNEQFF	TGCAGCCTCCTCGATAGGGACAGCGGAGGGGGGAATGAGCAGTTCTTC
TRBV5-1	NA	NA	TRBJ2-1	CASTLSGEGNEQFF	TGCGCCAGCACATTATCGGGAGAAGGCAATGAGCAGTTCTTC
TRBV2	NA	NA	TRBJ2-5	CASRDQGPQETQYF	TGTGCCAGCAGGGACCAGGGGCCTCAAGAGACCCAGTACTTC
TRBV7-9	NA	few	TRBJ1-1	CASSFTTGKNTEAFF	TGTGCCAGCAGCTTCACCACAGGAAAGAACACTGAAGCTTTCTTT
TRBV5-4	TRBD2	NA	TRBJ2-3	CASSFLAGGPTDTQYF	TGTGCCAGCAGCTTTCTCGCGGGAGGGCCCACAGATACGCAGTATTTT
TRBV19	NA	once	TRBJ2-1	CATGGVTEQFF	TGTGCGACCGGAGGGGTCACGGAGCAGTTCTTC
TRBV11-2	TRBD2	NA	TRBJ2-1	CASSRGLAGINEQFF	TGTGCCAGCAGCCGGGGACTAGCGGGGATCAATGAGCAGTTCTTC
TRBV11-2	NA	NA	TRBJ1-1	CASSLGGGAYTEAFF	TGTGCCAGCAGCTTGGGGGGGGGCGCCTACACTGAAGCTTTCTTT
TRBV6-1	TRBD2	NA	TRBJ2-5	CASSATSGRDGTQYF	TGTGCCAGCAGTGCGACTAGCGGGAGGGACGGGACCCAGTACTTC
TRBV30	NA	NA	TRBJ1-1	CAWSSRGRGLMNTEAFF	TGTGCCTGGAGTTCTCGGGGTCGGGGACTTATGAACACTGAAGCTTTCTTT
TRBV5-6	NA	NA	TRBJ2-7	CASSLVSSPHEQYF	TGTGCCAGCAGCTTGGTGTCTAGTCCCCACGAGCAGTACTTC
TRBV12-5	NA	NA	TRBJ1-1	CASGLGAMNTEAFF	TGTGCTAGTGGTTTGGGAGCAATGAACACTGAAGCTTTCTTT
TRBV19	NA	few	TRBJ2-2	CASTVTVPNTGELFF	TGTGCCAGTACCGTGACAGTCCCGAACACCGGGGAGCTGTTTTTT
TRBV9	TRBD1	NA	TRBJ2-7	CASSVGADRAAYEQYF	TGTGCCAGCAGCGTAGGGGCCGACAGGGCTGCCTACGAGCAGTACTTC
TRBV30	NA	NA	TRBJ1-5	CAWSSILNQPQHF	TGTGCCTGGAGTAGCATCTTAAATCAGCCCCAGCATTTT
TRBV18	NA	NA	TRBJ2-7	CASSPKRSSYEQYF	TGTGCCAGCTCACCAAAGCGGAGCTCCTACGAGCAGTACTTC
TRBV28	TRBD1	NA	TRBJ1-4	CASSAIGTDYNEKLFF	TGTGCCAGCAGTGCCATCGGGACAGATTATAATGAAAAACTGTTTTTT
TRBV2	NA	NA	TRBJ2-7	CASRGLLQGEQYF	TGTGCCAGCAGGGGGCTTCTACAAGGCGAGCAGTACTTC
TRBV10-3	TRBD1	NA	TRBJ2-7	CAASGTGFDEQYF	TGTGCCGCGTCCGGGACAGGATTCGACGAGCAGTACTTC
TRBV9	NA	NA	TRBJ1-1	CASSVAPITEAFF	TGTGCCAGCAGCGTAGCCCCCATCACTGAAGCTTTCTTT
TRBV28	NA	NA	TRBJ2-3	CASSSRTADTQYF	TGTGCCAGCAGTTCGCGCACAGCAGATACGCAGTATTTT
TRBV30	TRBD2	few	TRBJ2-3	CAWRPPGRGTDTQYF	TGTGCCTGGAGGCCCCCCGGGAGGGGAACAGATACGCAGTATTTT
TRBV5-1	NA	NA	TRBJ2-7	CASSLEPGTKNPCEQYF	TGCGCCAGCAGCTTGGAGCCCGGAACTAAAAACCCCTGTGAGCAGTACTTC
TRBV28	NA	NA	TRBJ1-2	CASSLQDYGYTF	TGTGCCAGTTCCCTTCAGGACTATGGCTACACCTTC
TRBV29-1	NA	NA	TRBJ2-1	CSVDRTYNEQFF	TGCAGCGTTGACAGGACTTACAATGAGCAGTTCTTC
TRBV30	TRBD1	NA	TRBJ1-5	CAWGQGANQPQHF	TGTGCCTGGGGACAGGGCGCAAATCAGCCCCAGCATTTT
TRBV9	NA	NA	TRBJ1-5	CASSREGSNQPQHF	TGTGCCAGCAGCCGTGAGGGTAGCAATCAGCCCCAGCATTTT
TRBV11-3	TRBD2	few	TRBJ2-3	CASSLGWTSGSTDTQYF	TGTGCCAGCAGCTTAGGGTGGACTAGCGGAAGCACAGATACGCAGTATTTT
TRBV27	NA	few	TRBJ1-5	CASPLAQPQHF	TGTGCCAGCCCCTTAGCTCAGCCCCAGCATTTT
TRBV19	NA	once	TRBJ1-2	CASIPASQRAYYGYTF	TGTGCCAGTATCCCGGCAAGTCAGAGGGCTTACTATGGCTACACCTTC
TRBV7-9	TRBD1	NA	TRBJ1-1	CASSGQGGAEAFF	TGTGCCAGCTCGGGACAGGGCGGCGCTGAAGCTTTCTTT
TRBV18	TRBD1	NA	TRBJ2-1	CASSLDGQGNEQFF	TGTGCCAGCTCACTCGACGGACAGGGGAATGAGCAGTTCTTC
TRBV7-9	TRBD1	few	TRBJ1-2	CASRSGTGGSYGYTF	TGTGCCAGCAGATCCGGGACAGGGGGCTCCTATGGCTACACCTTC
TRBV7-3	NA	NA	TRBJ2-5	CASSLTAGAGETQYF	TGTGCCAGCAGCTTAACTGCAGGGGCTGGGGAGACCCAGTACTTC
TRBV18	TRBD1	NA	TRBJ2-5	CASSSGTGVYQETQYF	TGTGCCAGCTCATCAGGGACAGGGGTCTACCAAGAGACCCAGTACTTC
TRBV18	NA	NA	TRBJ2-6	CASSPPQVRSGANVLTF	TGTGCCAGCTCACCACCGCAGGTTCGCTCTGGGGCCAACGTCCTGACTTTC
TRBV5-1	TRBD1	NA	TRBJ2-2	CASSYSGTENTGELFF	TGCGCCAGCAGCTACTCCGGGACAGAGAACACCGGGGAGCTGTTTTTT
TRBV30	NA	NA	TRBJ2-2	CAYTGAGELFF	TGTGCCTATACGGGAGCCGGGGAGCTGTTTTTT
TRBV28	NA	once	TRBJ2-1	CASSLARFNEQFF	TGTGCCAGCAGCCTCGCGCGGTTCAATGAGCAGTTCTTC
TRBV13	TRBD1	NA	TRBJ2-7	CASSPRDRADEQYF	TGTGCCAGCAGCCCGCGGGACAGGGCCGACGAGCAGTACTTC
TRBV6-1	TRBD2	NA	TRBJ2-1	CASSESRGRAHNEQFF	TGTGCCAGCAGTGAATCTCGCGGGAGGGCCCACAATGAGCAGTTCTTC
TRBV30	NA	NA	TRBJ2-2	CASKRIALNTGELFF	TGTGCCTCGAAGAGGATAGCACTTAACACCGGGGAGCTGTTTTTT
TRBV5-8	NA	NA	TRBJ1-5	CASSPPGHNLGNQPQHF	TGTGCCAGCTCCCCCCCAGGACACAATCTGGGGAATCAGCCCCAGCATTTT